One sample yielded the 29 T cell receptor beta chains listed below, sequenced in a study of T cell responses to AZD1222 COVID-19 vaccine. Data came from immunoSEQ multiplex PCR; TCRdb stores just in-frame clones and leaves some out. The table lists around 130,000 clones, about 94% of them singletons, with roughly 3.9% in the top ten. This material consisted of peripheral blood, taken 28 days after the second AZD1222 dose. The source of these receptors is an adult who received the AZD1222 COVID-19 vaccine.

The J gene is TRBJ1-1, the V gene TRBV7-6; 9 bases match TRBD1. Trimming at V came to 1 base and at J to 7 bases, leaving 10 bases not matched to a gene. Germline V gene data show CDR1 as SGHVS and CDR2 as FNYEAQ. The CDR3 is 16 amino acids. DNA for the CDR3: TGTGCCAGCAGCTTAGGGGGGACAGGGAGGGGTGGTGAAGCTTTCTTT. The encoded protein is CASSLGGTGRGGEAFF.

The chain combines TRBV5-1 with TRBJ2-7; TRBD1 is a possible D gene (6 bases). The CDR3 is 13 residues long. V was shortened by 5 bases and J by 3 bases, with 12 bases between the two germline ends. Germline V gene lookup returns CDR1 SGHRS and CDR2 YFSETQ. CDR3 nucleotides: TGCGCCAGCAGTTTCGGACAGAGCTACGAGCAGTACTTC. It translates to CASSFGQSYEQYF.

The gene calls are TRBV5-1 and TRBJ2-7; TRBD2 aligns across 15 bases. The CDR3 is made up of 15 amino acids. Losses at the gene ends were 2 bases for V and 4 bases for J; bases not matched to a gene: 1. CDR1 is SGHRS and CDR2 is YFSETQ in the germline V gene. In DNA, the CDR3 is TGCGCCAGCAGCTTAGGACTAGCGGGGGGGTACGAGCAGTACTTC. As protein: CASSLGLAGGYEQYF.

The CDR3: CASSSPSGTERNTEAFF. The CDR3 nucleotides read TGTGCCAGCAGTTCCCCTAGCGGGACAGAGCGAAACACTGAAGCTTTCTTT. The J gene is TRBJ1-1, the V gene TRBV28; 7 bases agree with TRBD1. Germline-derived CDR1 and CDR2 are MDHEN and SYDVKM. This CDR3 is built from 17 residues. J gave up 2 bases and V 4 bases, and 13 bases lay outside the gene matches.

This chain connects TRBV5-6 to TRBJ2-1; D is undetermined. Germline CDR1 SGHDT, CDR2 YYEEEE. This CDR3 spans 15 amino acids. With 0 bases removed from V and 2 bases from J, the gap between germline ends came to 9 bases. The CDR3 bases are TGTGCCAGCAGCTTGGCAACAGTACCCTACAATGAGCAGTTCTTC. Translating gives CASSLATVPYNEQFF.

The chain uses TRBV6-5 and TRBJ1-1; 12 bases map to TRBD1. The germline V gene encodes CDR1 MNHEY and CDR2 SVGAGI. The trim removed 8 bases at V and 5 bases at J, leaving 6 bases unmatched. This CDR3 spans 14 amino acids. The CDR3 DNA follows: TGTGCCAGCGGGGACAGGGGGCGCAGGACTGAAGCTTTCTTT. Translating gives CASGDRGRRTEAFF.

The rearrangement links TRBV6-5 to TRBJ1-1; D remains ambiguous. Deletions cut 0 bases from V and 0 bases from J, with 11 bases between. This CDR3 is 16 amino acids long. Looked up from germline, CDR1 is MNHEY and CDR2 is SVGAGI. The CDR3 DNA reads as TGTGCCAGCAGTTACTCGGCCTCCATTGTGAACACTGAAGCTTTCTTT. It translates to CASSYSASIVNTEAFF.

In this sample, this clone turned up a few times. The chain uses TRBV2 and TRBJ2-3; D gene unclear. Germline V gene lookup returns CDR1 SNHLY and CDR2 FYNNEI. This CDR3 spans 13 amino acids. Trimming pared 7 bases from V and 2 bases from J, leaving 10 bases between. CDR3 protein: CASNAPLTDTQYF. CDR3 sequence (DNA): TGTGCCAGCAACGCTCCTCTCACAGATACGCAGTATTTT.

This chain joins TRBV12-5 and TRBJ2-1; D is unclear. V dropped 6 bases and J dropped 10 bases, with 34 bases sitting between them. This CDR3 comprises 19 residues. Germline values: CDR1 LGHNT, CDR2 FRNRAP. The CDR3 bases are TGTGCTAGTGGCCTTACTGCACCCCCTTCGGTGGTCCCTCGTGGGGAGCAGTTCTTC. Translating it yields CASGLTAPPSVVPRGEQFF.

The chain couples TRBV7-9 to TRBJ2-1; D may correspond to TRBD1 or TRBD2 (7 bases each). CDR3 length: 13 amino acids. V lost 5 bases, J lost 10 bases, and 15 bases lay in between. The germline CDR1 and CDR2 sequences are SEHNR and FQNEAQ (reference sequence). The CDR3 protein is CASSAQGGIEQFF. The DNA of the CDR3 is TGTGCCAGCAGCGCCCAGGGGGGGATCGAGCAGTTCTTC.

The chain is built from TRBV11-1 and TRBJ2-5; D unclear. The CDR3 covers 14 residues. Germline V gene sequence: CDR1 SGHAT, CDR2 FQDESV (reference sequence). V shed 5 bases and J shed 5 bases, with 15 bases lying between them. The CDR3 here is CASSRRPLGETQYF. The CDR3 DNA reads TGTGCCAGCAGCCGCAGACCCCTTGGGGAGACCCAGTACTTC.

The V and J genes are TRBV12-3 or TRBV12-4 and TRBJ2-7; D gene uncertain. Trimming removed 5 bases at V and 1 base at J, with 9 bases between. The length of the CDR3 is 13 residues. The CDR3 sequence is CASSLLNSYEQYF. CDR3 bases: TGTGCCAGCAGTCTATTAAATTCCTACGAGCAGTACTTC.

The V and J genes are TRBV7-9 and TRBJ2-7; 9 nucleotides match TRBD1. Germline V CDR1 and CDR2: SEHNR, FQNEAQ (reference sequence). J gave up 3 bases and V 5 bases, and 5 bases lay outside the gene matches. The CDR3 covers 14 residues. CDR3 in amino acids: CASSPGQGNYEQYF. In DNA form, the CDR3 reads TGTGCCAGCAGCCCTGGACAGGGGAACTACGAGCAGTACTTC.

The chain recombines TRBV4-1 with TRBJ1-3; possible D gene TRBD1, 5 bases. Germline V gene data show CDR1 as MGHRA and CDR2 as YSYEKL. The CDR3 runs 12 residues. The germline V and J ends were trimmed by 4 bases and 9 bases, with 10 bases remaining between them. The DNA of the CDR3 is TGCGCCAGCAGCCCCCAGGGACGCACCATATATTTT. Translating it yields CASSPQGRTIYF.

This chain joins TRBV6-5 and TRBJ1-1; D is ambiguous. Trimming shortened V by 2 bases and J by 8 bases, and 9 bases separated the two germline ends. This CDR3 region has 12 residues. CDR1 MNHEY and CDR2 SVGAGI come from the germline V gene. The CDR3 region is CASSYATGEAFF. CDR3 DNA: TGTGCCAGCAGTTACGCGACGGGAGAAGCTTTCTTT.

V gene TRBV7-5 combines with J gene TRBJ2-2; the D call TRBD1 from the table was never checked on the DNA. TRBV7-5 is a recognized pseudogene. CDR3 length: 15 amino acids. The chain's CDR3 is CVRSSPQGYTGELFF. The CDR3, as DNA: TGTGTCAGAAGCTCCCCCCAGGGATACACCGGGGAGCTGTTTTTT.

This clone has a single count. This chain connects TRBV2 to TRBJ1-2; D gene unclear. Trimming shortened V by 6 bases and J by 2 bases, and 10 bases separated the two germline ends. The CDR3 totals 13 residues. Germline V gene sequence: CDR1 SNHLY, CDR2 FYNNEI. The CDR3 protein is CASRIELNYGYTF. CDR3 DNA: TGTGCCAGCAGGATTGAACTGAACTATGGCTACACCTTC.

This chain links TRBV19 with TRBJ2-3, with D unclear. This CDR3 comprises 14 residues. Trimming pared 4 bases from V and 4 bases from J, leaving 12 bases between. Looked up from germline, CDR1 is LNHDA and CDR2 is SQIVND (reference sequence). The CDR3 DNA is TGTGCCAGTAGTAGGGCGTCCACTGCAGATACGCAGTATTTT. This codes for CASSRASTADTQYF.

The chain's CDR3 is CASSLGGGFGNTIYF. CDR3 nucleotide sequence: TGTGCCAGCAGCTTGGGAGGGGGCTTTGGAAACACCATATATTTT. The chain carries TRBV5-5 and TRBJ1-3; 7 nucleotides align to TRBD1. Germline CDR1 SGHKS, CDR2 YYEKEE (reference sequence). CDR3 length equals 15 residues. J gave up 3 bases and V 0 bases, and 3 bases lay outside the gene matches.

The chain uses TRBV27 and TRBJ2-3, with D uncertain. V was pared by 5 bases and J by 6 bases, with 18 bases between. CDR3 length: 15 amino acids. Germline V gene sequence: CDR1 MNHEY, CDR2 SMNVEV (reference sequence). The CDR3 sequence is CASSAAVLGSDTQYF. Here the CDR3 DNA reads TGTGCCAGCAGTGCCGCGGTGCTTGGTTCCGATACGCAGTATTTT.

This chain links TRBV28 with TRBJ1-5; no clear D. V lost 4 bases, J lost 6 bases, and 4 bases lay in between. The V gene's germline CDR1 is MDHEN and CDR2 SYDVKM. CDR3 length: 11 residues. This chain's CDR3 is CASSSRQPQHF. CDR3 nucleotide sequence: TGTGCCAGCAGTTCCCGTCAGCCCCAGCATTTT.

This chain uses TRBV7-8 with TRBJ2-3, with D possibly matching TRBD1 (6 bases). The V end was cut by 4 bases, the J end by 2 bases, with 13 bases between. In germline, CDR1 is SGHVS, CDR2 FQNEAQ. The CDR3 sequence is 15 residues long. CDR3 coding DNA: TGTGCCAGCAGCTCCTCGACAGGCTACACAGATACGCAGTATTTT. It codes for CASSSSTGYTDTQYF. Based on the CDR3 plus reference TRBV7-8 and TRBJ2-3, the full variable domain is GAGVSQSPRYKVAKRGQDVALRCDPISGHVSLFWYQQALGQGPEFLTYFQNEAQLDKSGLPSDRFFAERPEGSVSTLKIQRTQQEDSAVYLCASSSSTGYTDTQYFGPGTRLTVL.

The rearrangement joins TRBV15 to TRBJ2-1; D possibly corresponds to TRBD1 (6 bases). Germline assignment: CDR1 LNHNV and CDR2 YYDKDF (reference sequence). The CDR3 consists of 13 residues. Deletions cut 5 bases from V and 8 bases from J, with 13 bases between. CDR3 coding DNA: TGTGCCACCAGCGTACGACAGGTCCATGAGCAGTTCTTC. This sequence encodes CATSVRQVHEQFF.

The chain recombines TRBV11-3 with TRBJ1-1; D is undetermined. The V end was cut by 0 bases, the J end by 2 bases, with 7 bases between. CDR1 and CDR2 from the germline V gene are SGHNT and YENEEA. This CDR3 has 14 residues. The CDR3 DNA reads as TGTGCCAGCAGCTTAGATGCCCGAAACACTGAAGCTTTCTTT. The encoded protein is CASSLDARNTEAFF.

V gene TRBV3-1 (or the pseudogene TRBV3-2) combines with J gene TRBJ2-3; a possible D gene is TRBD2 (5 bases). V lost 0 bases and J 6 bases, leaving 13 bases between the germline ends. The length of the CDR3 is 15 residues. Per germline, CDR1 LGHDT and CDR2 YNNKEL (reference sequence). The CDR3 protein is CASSQEEALGDTQYF. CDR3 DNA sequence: TGTGCCAGCAGCCAAGAGGAGGCGCTTGGGGATACGCAGTATTTT.

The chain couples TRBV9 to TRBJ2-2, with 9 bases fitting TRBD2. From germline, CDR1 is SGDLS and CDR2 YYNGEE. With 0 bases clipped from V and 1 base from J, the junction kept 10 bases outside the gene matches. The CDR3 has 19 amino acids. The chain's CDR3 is CASSVVLLAGPVNTGELFF. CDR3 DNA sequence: TGTGCCAGCAGCGTAGTTTTGCTAGCGGGACCCGTGAACACCGGGGAGCTGTTTTTT.

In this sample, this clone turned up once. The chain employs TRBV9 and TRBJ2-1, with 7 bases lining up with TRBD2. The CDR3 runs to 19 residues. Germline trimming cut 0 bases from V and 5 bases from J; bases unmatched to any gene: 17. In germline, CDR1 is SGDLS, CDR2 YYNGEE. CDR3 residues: CASSVGDSRAGGGNNEQFF. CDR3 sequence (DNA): TGTGCCAGCAGCGTAGGTGATAGCCGGGCGGGCGGGGGAAACAATGAGCAGTTCTTC.

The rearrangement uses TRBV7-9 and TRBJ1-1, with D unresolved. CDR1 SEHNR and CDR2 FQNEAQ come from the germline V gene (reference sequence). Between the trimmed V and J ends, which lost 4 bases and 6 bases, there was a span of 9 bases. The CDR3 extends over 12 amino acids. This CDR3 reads CASSSGVAEAFF. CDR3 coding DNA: TGTGCCAGCAGCTCGGGAGTCGCTGAAGCTTTCTTT.

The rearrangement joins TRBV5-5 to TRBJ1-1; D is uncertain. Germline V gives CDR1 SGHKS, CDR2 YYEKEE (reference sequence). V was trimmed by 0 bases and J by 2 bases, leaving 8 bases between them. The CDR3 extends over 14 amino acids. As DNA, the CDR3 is TGTGCCAGCAGCTTGGGCGTAAGAAACACTGAAGCTTTCTTT. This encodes CASSLGVRNTEAFF.